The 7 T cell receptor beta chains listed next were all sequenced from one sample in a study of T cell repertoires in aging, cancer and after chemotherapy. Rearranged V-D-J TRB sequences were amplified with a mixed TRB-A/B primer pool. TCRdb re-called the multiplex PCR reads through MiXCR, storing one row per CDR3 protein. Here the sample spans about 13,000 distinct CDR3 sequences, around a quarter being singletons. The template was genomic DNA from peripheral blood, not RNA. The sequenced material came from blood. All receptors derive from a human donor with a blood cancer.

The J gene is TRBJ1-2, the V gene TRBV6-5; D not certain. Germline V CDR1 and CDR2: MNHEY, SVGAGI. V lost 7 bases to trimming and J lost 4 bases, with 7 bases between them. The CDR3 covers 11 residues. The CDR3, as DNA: TGTGCCAGCACCCCGGGCTATGGCTACACCTTC. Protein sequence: CASTPGYGYTF.

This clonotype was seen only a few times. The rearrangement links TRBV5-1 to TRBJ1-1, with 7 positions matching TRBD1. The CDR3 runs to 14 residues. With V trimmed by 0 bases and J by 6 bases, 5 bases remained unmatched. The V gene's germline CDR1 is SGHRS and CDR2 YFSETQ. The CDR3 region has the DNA TGCGCCAGCAGCTTGGGACAGGGTGGCGCTGAAGCTTTCTTT. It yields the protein CASSLGQGGAEAFF.

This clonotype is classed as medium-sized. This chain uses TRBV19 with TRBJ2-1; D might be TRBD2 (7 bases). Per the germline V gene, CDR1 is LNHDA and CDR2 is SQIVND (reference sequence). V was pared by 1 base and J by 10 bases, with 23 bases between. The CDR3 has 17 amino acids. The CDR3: CASSIGSPGGSKKEQFF. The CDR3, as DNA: TGTGCCAGTAGTATAGGTAGTCCGGGGGGCTCGAAAAAAGAGCAGTTCTTC. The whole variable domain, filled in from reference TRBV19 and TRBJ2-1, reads DGGITQSPKYLFRKEGQNVTLSCEQNLNHDAMYWYRQDPGQGLRLIYYSQIVNDFQKGDIAEGYSVSREKKESFPLTVTSAQKNPTAFYLCASSIGSPGGSKKEQFFGPGTRLTVL.

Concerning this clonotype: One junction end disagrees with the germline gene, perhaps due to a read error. The CDR3 nucleotides read TGTGCCAGCAGCATCCGGGACAGGGACCTCAAAGCCCCTCACAATGAGCAGTTCTTC. Encoded protein: CASSIRDRDLKAPHNEQFF. This chain connects TRBV5-1 to TRBJ2-1; 9 bases agree with TRBD1. CDR1 is SGHRS, CDR2 YFSETQ, per germline. The CDR3 consists of 19 residues.

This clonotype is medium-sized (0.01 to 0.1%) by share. CDR3 DNA sequence: TGTGCCAGCAGTTACAGGGGCTCTGGGGCCAACGTCCTGACTTTC. As protein: CASSYRGSGANVLTF. The V and J genes are TRBV6-2 or TRBV6-3 and TRBJ2-6; a weak D match, TRBD1 (5 bases). Trimming removed 2 bases from V and 0 bases from J, with 5 bases in between. This CDR3 is built from 15 residues. Per germline, CDR1 MNHEY and CDR2 SVGEGT.

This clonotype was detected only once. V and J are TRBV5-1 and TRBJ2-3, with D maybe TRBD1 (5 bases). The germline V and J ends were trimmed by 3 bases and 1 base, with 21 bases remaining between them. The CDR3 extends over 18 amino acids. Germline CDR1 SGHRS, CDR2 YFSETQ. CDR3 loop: CASSSPGGALAGTDTQYF. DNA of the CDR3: TGCGCCAGCAGCTCGCCGGGTGGGGCCTTAGCTGGCACAGATACGCAGTATTTT.

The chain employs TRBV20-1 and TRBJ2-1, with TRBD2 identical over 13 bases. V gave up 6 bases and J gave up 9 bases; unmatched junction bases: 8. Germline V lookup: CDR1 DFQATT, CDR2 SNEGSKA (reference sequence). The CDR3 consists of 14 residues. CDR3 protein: CSATTSGRAGEQFF. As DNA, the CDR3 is TGCAGTGCAACAACTAGCGGGAGGGCAGGTGAGCAGTTCTTC.